What follows are 28 T cell receptor beta chains derived from one specimen sequenced in a study of blood T cell repertoires in COVID-19. The protocol was immunoSEQ multiplex PCR, while the TCRdb copy is restricted to in-frame clones and leaves out a portion. The sample has 330,000 or so clones, almost 90% seen once; the top ten hold just over 1%. The specimen was PBMCs or T cells enriched from blood (not recorded which). The receptor set was obtained from a woman in her thirties who had been exposed to COVID-19.

This chain links TRBV19 with TRBJ1-4; D is ambiguous. The CDR3 is made up of 13 amino acids. Germline-derived CDR1 and CDR2 are LNHDA and SQIVND (reference sequence). V was cut by 6 bases and J by 3 bases, with 8 bases left in between. CDR3 amino acids: CASRSRSNEKLFF. The CDR3 DNA follows: TGTGCCAGTAGGAGTAGATCTAATGAAAAACTGTTTTTT.

The table lists this clone with a few counts. CDR3 protein: CASLASGGTDTQYF. CDR3 sequence (DNA): TGCGCCAGCCTGGCTAGTGGTGGCACAGATACGCAGTATTTT. The V call is TRBV4-1, the J call TRBJ2-3; D not resolved. Trimming stripped 8 bases from V and 1 base from J, with 13 bases between. Germline V gene data show CDR1 as MGHRA and CDR2 as YSYEKL. CDR3 length: 14 amino acids.

This clone was detected only once. This CDR3 reads CASSSTVSADTQYF. CDR3 DNA: TGTGCCAGCAGTTCTACAGTCTCCGCAGATACGCAGTATTTT. The chain couples TRBV27 to TRBJ2-3; D is undetermined. Germline lookup yields CDR1 MNHEY and CDR2 SMNVEV (reference sequence). Trimming pared 4 bases from V and 4 bases from J, leaving 12 bases between. The CDR3 totals 14 residues.

The V and J genes are TRBV28 and TRBJ2-7; 8 nucleotides align to TRBD1. This CDR3 comprises 16 residues. J lost 4 bases, V lost 4 bases, and 12 bases had no gene match. Looked up from germline, CDR1 is MDHEN and CDR2 is SYDVKM. DNA of the CDR3: TGTGCCAGCAGTTCCGGGACAGGTGGGGTCCTATACGAGCAGTACTTC. Encoded protein: CASSSGTGGVLYEQYF.

The chain employs TRBV10-3 and TRBJ2-1, with 10 bases fitting TRBD2. The V gene end was trimmed by 0 bases and the J gene end by 0 bases; junction bases not matched to a gene: 11. The CDR3 length is 20 residues. Germline CDR1 and CDR2: ENHRY and SYGVKD. CDR3 residues: CAISESFGLAERSSYNEQFF. As DNA, the CDR3 is TGTGCCATCAGTGAGTCATTCGGACTAGCGGAGAGGAGCTCCTACAATGAGCAGTTCTTC.

The chain is built from TRBV27 and TRBJ2-1; 7 bases fit TRBD2. V shed 6 bases, J shed 4 bases, and the junction held 15 bases outside the gene matches. The CDR3 sequence is 17 residues long. Germline V CDR1 and CDR2: MNHEY, SMNVEV (reference sequence). The CDR3 is CASRNDPGLPAYNEQFF. DNA of the CDR3: TGTGCCAGCAGAAACGACCCGGGACTACCTGCTTACAATGAGCAGTTCTTC.

The V call is TRBV3-1 (or the pseudogene TRBV3-2), the J call TRBJ2-5; 12 nucleotides agree with TRBD1. The V gene's germline CDR1 is LGHDT and CDR2 YNNKEL (reference sequence). This CDR3 has 16 residues. With 1 base clipped from V and 5 bases from J, the junction kept 5 bases outside the gene matches. Written as DNA, the CDR3 is TGTGCCAGCAGCCAAGGGGGACAGGGGGCGTCGGAGACCCAGTACTTC. Its translation is CASSQGGQGASETQYF.

The chain uses TRBV29-1 and TRBJ1-1; 12 bases map to TRBD1. CDR1 and CDR2 (germline): SQVTM, ANQGSEA. The CDR3 loop spans 16 amino acids. V lost 1 base and J lost 5; bases outside the gene matches: 8. The DNA of the CDR3 is TGCAGCGTTGAAGCTGGGGGACAGGGGGCGAGGACTGAAGCTTTCTTT. The encoded protein is CSVEAGGQGARTEAFF.

The V call is TRBV28, the J call TRBJ2-3, with 13 positions matching TRBD2. This CDR3 contains 17 residues. The germline gives CDR1 MDHEN, CDR2 SYDVKM. V trimming: 4 bases; J trimming: 2 bases; junction bases outside the gene matches: 6. CDR3 in DNA: TGTGCCAGCAGTTATATCGGACTAGCGGGAGACACAGATACGCAGTATTTT. This codes for CASSYIGLAGDTDTQYF.

The genes are TRBV2 and TRBJ1-2; possible D gene TRBD1, 6 bases. V was pared by 5 bases and J by 0 bases, with 13 bases between. Germline CDR1 reads SNHLY; CDR2 reads FYNNEI. This CDR3 spans 15 amino acids. CDR3 in amino acids: CASSYGQRTNYGYTF. The DNA of the CDR3 is TGTGCCAGCAGTTACGGACAGCGAACTAACTATGGCTACACCTTC.

This clone occurred a few times. V usage is TRBV7-9 and J usage is TRBJ2-3, with TRBD2 matching 9 bases. This CDR3 has 16 residues. Germline CDR1 is SEHNR and CDR2 is FQNEAQ (reference sequence). With 4 bases clipped from V and 2 bases from J, the junction kept 7 bases outside the gene matches. CDR3 DNA: TGTGCCAGCAGCTCGACGACTAGCGGTTACACAGATACGCAGTATTTT. This translates into CASSSTTSGYTDTQYF.

This rearrangement joins TRBV5-8 to TRBJ2-7, with TRBD1 identical over 8 bases. J gave up 2 bases and V 4 bases, and 5 bases lay outside the gene matches. Germline V gene lookup returns CDR1 SGHTS and CDR2 YDEGEE. This CDR3 region has 14 residues. Here the CDR3 DNA reads TGTGCCAGCAGCGTTGGACAGGGCCCCTACGAGCAGTACTTC. Translated: CASSVGQGPYEQYF. Using reference TRBV5-8 and TRBJ2-7 for the parts outside the CDR3, the full variable domain is EAGVTQSPTHLIKTRGQQATLRCSPISGHTSVYWYQQALGLGLQFLLWYDEGEERNRGNFPPRFSGRQFPNYSSELNVNALELEDSALYLCASSVGQGPYEQYFGPGTRLTVT.

The gene calls are TRBV6-1 and TRBJ2-2; TRBD1 agrees at 8 bases. Germline V CDR1 and CDR2: MNHNS, SASEGT. The CDR3 extends over 16 amino acids. Trimming cost V 4 bases and J 2 bases; bases outside gene matches: 6. The CDR3 sequence: CASSVGQGPNTGELFF. In DNA form, the CDR3 reads TGTGCCAGCAGTGTAGGACAGGGCCCTAACACCGGGGAGCTGTTTTTT.

The V and J genes are TRBV6-1 and TRBJ1-6; D unclear. Germline CDR1 reads MNHNS; CDR2 reads SASEGT. Trimming shortened V by 2 bases and J by 14 bases, and 10 bases separated the two germline ends. This CDR3 is built from 12 residues. The CDR3 sequence: CASSETPGTLHF. As DNA, the CDR3 is TGTGCCAGCAGTGAAACCCCCGGGACCCTCCACTTT.

The gene calls are TRBV27 and TRBJ2-1; D ambiguous. CDR3 length: 15 residues. Germline V gene sequence: CDR1 MNHEY, CDR2 SMNVEV (reference sequence). V lost 3 bases, J lost 0 bases, and 9 bases lay in between. The CDR3 nucleotides read TGTGCCAGCAGTTTTTCCCCTAGCTCCTACAATGAGCAGTTCTTC. As protein: CASSFSPSSYNEQFF.

The chain couples TRBV7-7 to TRBJ2-1; TRBD2 matches at 8 bases. The trim removed 5 bases at V and 6 bases at J, leaving 12 bases unmatched. CDR3 size: 16 residues. Germline assignment: CDR1 SSHAT and CDR2 FNYEAQ (reference sequence). This chain's CDR3 is CASSLEGGLASNEQFF. The CDR3 DNA reads as TGTGCCAGCAGCCTAGAAGGCGGACTAGCCTCCAATGAGCAGTTCTTC.

This clone was detected only a few times. The chain couples TRBV24-1 to TRBJ2-1; no reliable D call. The CDR3 sequence is 16 residues long. Between the trimmed V and J ends, which lost 1 base and 2 bases, there was a span of 11 bases. Per the germline V gene, CDR1 is KGHDR and CDR2 is SFDVKD. The CDR3 is CATSDFRLPPYNEQFF. The CDR3 DNA reads TGTGCCACCAGTGATTTCCGTCTACCACCCTACAATGAGCAGTTCTTC.

V is TRBV18 and J is TRBJ2-7; D is perhaps TRBD2 (6 bases). The germline gives CDR1 KGHSH, CDR2 LQKENI. V lost 3 bases and J lost 2, with 8 bases in between. The CDR3 covers 13 residues. CDR3 residues: CASSPGGPYEQYF. The CDR3 DNA reads TGTGCCAGCTCACCGGGGGGACCCTACGAGCAGTACTTC.

The gene calls are TRBV5-5 and TRBJ1-2; TRBD1 might be the D (5 bases). Germline CDR1 SGHKS, CDR2 YYEKEE (reference sequence). The ends were cut back, 4 bases at V and 1 base at J, with 11 bases in the middle. This CDR3 comprises 14 residues. The CDR3: CASSKVQDNYGYTF. In nucleotides, the CDR3 is TGTGCCAGCAGCAAAGTACAGGATAACTATGGCTACACCTTC.

The sample holds a few counts of this clone. This chain joins TRBV10-1 and TRBJ1-5, with D uncertain. The CDR3 is made up of 15 amino acids. V was trimmed by 4 bases and J by 0 bases, leaving 10 bases between them. Germline V gene lookup returns CDR1 WNHNN and CDR2 SYGVQD (reference sequence). The CDR3 sequence: CASSVAGYSNQPQHF. In DNA, the CDR3 is TGCGCCAGCAGTGTTGCGGGCTATAGCAATCAGCCCCAGCATTTT.

The V call is TRBV5-6, the J call TRBJ2-3, with 9 bases identical to TRBD2. CDR1 SGHDT and CDR2 YYEEEE come from the germline V gene. V lost 3 bases to trimming and J lost 4 bases; unmatched junction nucleotides: 9. CDR3 length equals 16 residues. This CDR3 reads CASSSPGLARADTQYF. The CDR3 region has the DNA TGTGCCAGCAGCTCGCCAGGACTAGCGAGGGCAGATACGCAGTATTTT.

The CDR3 spells CAWSVQTRNWLFF. Written as DNA, the CDR3 is TGTGCCTGGAGTGTACAGACCCGAAATTGGCTGTTTTTT. The rearrangement uses TRBV30 and TRBJ1-4; D unresolved. Trimming left V 0 bases short and J 14 bases short, with 16 bases between. CDR3 length equals 13 residues. The V gene's germline CDR1 is GTSNPN and CDR2 SVGIG (reference sequence).

The chain is built from TRBV19 and TRBJ2-7; no firm D call. Trimming took 9 bases from V and 3 from J, leaving 15 bases between them. The CDR3 totals 13 residues. From germline, CDR1 is LNHDA and CDR2 SQIVND (reference sequence). CDR3 loop: CASSSGGDYEQYF. As DNA, the CDR3 is TGTGCCAGCTCCTCCGGCGGAGACTACGAGCAGTACTTC.

V gene TRBV3-1 (or the pseudogene TRBV3-2) combines with J gene TRBJ1-3; possibly TRBD1 for D (6 bases). V was cut by 4 bases and J by 7 bases, with 20 bases left in between. This CDR3 is built from 16 residues. Germline V gene data show CDR1 as LGHDT and CDR2 as YNNKEL (reference sequence). CDR3 loop: CASSRDTPMLGNTIYF. The DNA for the CDR3 is TGTGCCAGCAGCCGGGACACCCCAATGCTGGGGAACACCATATATTTT.

The gene calls are TRBV11-3 and TRBJ1-2, with 12 bases matching TRBD1. After removal of 5 bases from V and 2 bases from J, the junction contained 9 bases not matched to a gene. The length of the CDR3 is 17 residues. CDR1 and CDR2 from the germline V gene are SGHNT and YENEEA. Here the CDR3 reads CASSREGQGALNYGYTF. CDR3 nucleotides: TGTGCCAGCAGCCGGGAGGGACAGGGGGCGTTAAACTATGGCTACACCTTC.

The table lists this clone with a count of one. This chain connects TRBV5-1 to TRBJ2-2; 8 positions match TRBD1. The CDR3 is 16 residues long. Germline trimming cut 7 bases from V and 6 bases from J; bases unmatched to any gene: 14. Germline V gene lookup returns CDR1 SGHRS and CDR2 YFSETQ. The CDR3 sequence: CASSGGSGGAAGELFF. In DNA, the CDR3 is TGCGCCAGCTCCGGCGGGTCAGGGGGCGCGGCCGGGGAGCTGTTTTTT. The full variable domain, in which reference TRBV5-1 and TRBJ2-2 provide the parts outside the CDR3, is KAGVTQTPRYLIKTRGQQVTLSCSPISGHRSVSWYQQTPGQGLQFLFEYFSETQRNKGNFPGRFSGRQFSNSRSEMNVSTLELGDSALYLCASSGGSGGAAGELFFGEGSRLTVL.

This chain joins TRBV19 and TRBJ2-7, with TRBD2 matching 12 bases. Germline CDR1 and CDR2: LNHDA and SQIVND (reference sequence). CDR3 length: 15 residues. The V and J ends lost 5 bases and 4 bases, in that order; junction bases with no gene match: 6. CDR3: CASSLGLAGMYEQYF. CDR3 DNA sequence: TGTGCCAGTAGTTTAGGACTAGCGGGAATGTACGAGCAGTACTTC.

This chain links TRBV27 with TRBJ1-5; TRBD1 matches at 12 bases. CDR1 MNHEY and CDR2 SMNVEV come from the germline V gene (reference sequence). V lost 0 bases to trimming and J lost 2 bases; unmatched junction nucleotides: 5. The CDR3 runs 18 residues. The CDR3 is CASSLSLGQGARNQPQHF. In DNA form, the CDR3 reads TGTGCCAGCAGTTTATCGTTGGGACAGGGGGCGCGCAATCAGCCCCAGCATTTT.